These 5 T cell receptor beta chains came from one sample sequenced in a study of blood T cell repertoires in COVID-19. Only in-frame clones appear in the TCRdb table, and some are missing; sequencing was by immunoSEQ multiplex PCR. The profile covers hundreds of thousands of clones, with approximately 89% appearing a single time and about 3.5% taken by the ten largest. The material sequenced was peripheral blood. These receptors were obtained from a woman younger than 30 who had recovered from COVID-19.

The chain links TRBV6-6 to TRBJ2-7; weak D call: TRBD1 (6 bases). The germline V gene has CDR1 MNHNY and CDR2 SVGAGI (reference sequence). This CDR3 region has 12 residues. Trimming took off 2 bases at V and 5 bases at J, with 7 bases between the two ends. The CDR3 bases are TGTGCCAGCAGTTACAACAGGGACGAGCAGTACGTC. Amino acids: CASSYNRDEQYV.

This clone was counted once. V gene TRBV25-1 combines with J gene TRBJ1-2, with TRBD1 as a possible D gene (6 bases). The CDR3 has 15 amino acids. Looked up from germline, CDR1 is MGHDK and CDR2 is SYGVNS. Trimming cost V 0 bases and J 8 bases, with 16 bases left between them. The CDR3 loop reads CASSEYGTRGEGYTF. CDR3 bases: TGTGCCAGCAGTGAATATGGGACAAGGGGCGAAGGCTACACCTTC.

This clone came up once. The V and J genes are TRBV19 and TRBJ2-5; a possible D gene is TRBD1 (7 bases). The germline gives CDR1 LNHDA, CDR2 SQIVND (reference sequence). This CDR3 spans 15 amino acids. With 5 bases removed from V and 1 base from J, the gap between germline ends came to 14 bases. CDR3 sequence reads: CASSSPRGVQETQYF. The CDR3 coding sequence is TGTGCCAGTAGTTCCCCCAGGGGGGTCCAAGAGACCCAGTACTTC.

This chain uses TRBV9 with TRBJ2-2; 9 nucleotides line up with TRBD2. In germline, CDR1 is SGDLS, CDR2 YYNGEE. The CDR3 has 18 amino acids. After removal of 4 bases from V and 5 bases from J, the junction contained 15 bases not matched to a gene. CDR3 region: CASSPQGGRAFGTGELFF. Written as DNA, the CDR3 is TGTGCCAGCAGCCCCCAGGGCGGGAGGGCGTTTGGGACCGGGGAGCTGTTTTTT.

This clone was seen a single time. V usage is TRBV27 and J usage is TRBJ2-2, with 8 nucleotides matching TRBD1. This CDR3 has 15 residues. The germline V gene encodes CDR1 MNHEY and CDR2 SMNVEV (reference sequence). V dropped 5 bases and J dropped 5; count of bases not matched to a gene: 7. This chain's CDR3 is CASSLRTGRTGELFF. CDR3 sequence (DNA): TGTGCCAGCAGTCTACGGACAGGGAGGACCGGGGAGCTGTTTTTT.